Sequencing of this T cell receptor beta chain was carried out in a study of T cells in Graves' hyperthyroidism and ophthalmopathy. Each ophthalmopathy patient scored at least 3 on the Clinical Activity Score and at least 4 on NOSPECS grade, with duration under 3 months. V was pared by 5 bases and J by 10 bases, with 7 bases of the junction left unmatched. CDR3 length equals 13 residues. Whole-study results and caveats: Most thyroid-expanded clonotypes above 0.001 were also found in blood. Ophthalmopathy got predicted by the model a median roughly 6.1 months before its onset.

RNA transcripts were the template for amplifying TCR beta CDR3 regions. RT-PCR in the first round (using the HTBI primer set) targeted the TCR CDR3. One entry per CDR3 protein results from TCRdb running MiXCR on the multiplex PCR reads. This sample has approximately 530,000 distinct CDR3 sequences, with just under 20% found just once. Concerning this clonotype: The target antigen is unknown.

The specimen was blood. The V call is TRBV12-3 or TRBV12-4, the J call TRBJ2-1; 8 bases fit TRBD1. The TCR was taken from a man aged 35 to 55 with Graves' ophthalmopathy. CDR3 sequence (DNA): TGTGCCAGCAGTCGCCAGGGGGCGGGGGAGCAGTTCTTC. This translates into CASSRQGAGEQFF.